Listed below are T cell receptor beta chains from one sample, sequenced in a study of blood T cells in healthy people across ages. TCRdb re-called the 5' RACE reads through MiXCR, storing one row per CDR3 protein. Of about 540,000 distinct CDR3 sequences detected, around 24% appear once; the ten largest clones hold roughly 9.4%. The same sample was also used in a study of T cells of mothers and their children.

Sample: blood. These receptors came from a boy aged 5-17 years in good health. Each CDR3 is given with its conserved first and last residue. A D gene is named only where the DNA matches it firmly. A clone size is listed for some rows: how often the clone was seen (once, few, many), or a class if it is expanded.

NA	few	TRBV20-1	TRBJ1-6	CSARDRGGYNSPLHF	TGCAGTGCTAGAGATCGGGGGGGTTATAATTCACCCCTCCACTTT
NA	few	TRBV20-1	TRBJ2-5	CRGLITGLLGYF	TGCAGGGGGTTAATCACAGGGCTTTTAGGTTACTTC
NA	NA	TRBV7-9	TRBJ2-3	CASSSPVFGDTQYF	TGTGCCAGCAGCTCCCCCGTCTTCGGAGATACGCAGTATTTT
NA	NA	TRBV30	TRBJ2-7	CAWSAGVPEQYF	TGTGCCTGGAGTGCGGGGGTTCCCGAGCAGTACTTC
NA	NA	TRBV6-2/TRBV6-3	TRBJ2-1	CASRGAALAYNEQFF	TGTGCCAGCCGCGGGGCGGCCCTCGCCTACAATGAGCAGTTCTTC
NA	few	TRBV20-1	TRBJ2-7	CSATGIGIQYEQYF	TGCAGTGCTACAGGGATAGGGATACAATACGAGCAGTACTTC
NA	few	TRBV14	TRBJ1-3	CASSQDEGAGNTIYF	TGTGCCAGCAGCCAAGACGAGGGGGCTGGAAACACCATATATTTT
TRBD2	NA	TRBV25-1	TRBJ2-1	CASSDPLAERYNEQFF	TGTGCCAGCAGTGACCCACTAGCGGAACGTTACAATGAGCAGTTCTTC
NA	few	TRBV9	TRBJ2-1	CASSVGGIGGSYNEQFF	TGTGCCAGCAGCGTAGGGGGTATTGGGGGCTCCTACAATGAGCAGTTCTTC
NA	NA	TRBV6-2/TRBV6-3	TRBJ2-1	CASSKESGSYNEQFF	TGTGCCAGCTCAAAGGAGAGCGGATCCTACAATGAGCAGTTCTTC
NA	few	TRBV3-1	TRBJ2-1	CASSPRAGSSYNEQFF	TGTGCCAGCAGCCCGAGAGCGGGCAGCTCCTACAATGAGCAGTTCTTC
NA	NA	TRBV2	TRBJ2-1	CASSLNPAPVNEQFF	TGTGCCAGCAGCCTAAATCCGGCCCCTGTGAATGAGCAGTTCTTC
NA	once	TRBV6-2/TRBV6-3	TRBJ2-7	CASRDSLRGEQYF	TGTGCCAGCAGGGACAGCTTGCGGGGCGAGCAGTACTTC
NA	few	TRBV4-3	TRBJ2-7	CASSQGARTAVAYEQYF	TGCGCCAGCAGCCAAGGGGCCCGGACAGCGGTTGCCTACGAGCAGTACTTC
TRBD2	few	TRBV7-2	TRBJ2-1	CASSWGGTGYNEQFF	TGTGCCAGCAGCTGGGGGGGGACTGGCTACAATGAGCAGTTCTTC
TRBD2	NA	TRBV20-1	TRBJ2-5	CSALAGGRGETQYF	TGCAGTGCACTAGCGGGGGGCCGAGGAGAGACCCAGTACTTC
NA	NA	TRBV12-3/TRBV12-4	TRBJ1-2	CASSFFPGGNYGYTF	TGTGCCAGCAGTTTTTTCCCGGGAGGGAACTATGGCTACACCTTC
TRBD1	few	TRBV28	TRBJ2-7	CASNSMDRGTYEQYF	TGTGCCAGCAACTCGATGGACAGGGGAACCTACGAGCAGTACTTC
NA	NA	TRBV5-1	TRBJ2-5	CASSLVPLDSGEETQYF	TGCGCCAGCAGCTTGGTGCCCCTCGACTCGGGGGAAGAGACCCAGTACTTC
NA	NA	TRBV20-1	TRBJ2-5	CSASSHRDDLLSQETQYF	TGCAGTGCTAGTTCCCACCGGGACGACCTCCTTTCACAAGAGACCCAGTACTTC
NA	NA	TRBV9	TRBJ1-1	CASSGGLGGYTEAFF	TGTGCCAGCAGCGGGGGACTGGGGGGATACACTGAAGCTTTCTTT
NA	NA	TRBV7-9	TRBJ1-4	CASSFSNSNEKLFF	TGTGCCAGCAGCTTCAGTAACAGCAATGAAAAACTGTTTTTT
TRBD1	NA	TRBV9	TRBJ2-2	CASSATGSAPTGELFF	TGTGCCAGCAGCGCGACAGGGTCGGCTCCCACCGGGGAGCTGTTTTTT
NA	NA	TRBV12-3/TRBV12-4	TRBJ2-7	CASSLPGLTSYEQYF	TGTGCCAGCAGTTTACCGGGACTCACTAGCTACGAGCAGTACTTC
NA	many	TRBV20-1	TRBJ1-4	CSAGTRGVGEKLFF	TGCAGTGCTGGAACCAGGGGAGTAGGTGAAAAACTGTTTTTT
TRBD2	NA	TRBV5-5	TRBJ2-7	CASSFSGSEDEQYF	TGTGCCAGCAGCTTCAGCGGGAGTGAAGACGAGCAGTACTTC
NA	few	TRBV28	TRBJ1-2	CASSLIPLDSYGYTF	TGTGCCAGCAGTTTAATTCCCCTCGACAGCTATGGCTACACCTTC
NA	few	TRBV7-2	TRBJ2-5	CASSLVQWETQYF	TGTGCCAGCAGCTTAGTACAATGGGAGACCCAGTACTTC
NA	few	TRBV5-1	TRBJ1-4	CASSLATGARYEKLFF	TGCGCCAGCAGCTTGGCCACCGGAGCGCGATATGAAAAACTGTTTTTT
TRBD1	few	TRBV6-1	TRBJ2-6	CASSRDSGSGANVLTF	TGTGCCAGCAGCAGGGACAGTGGCTCTGGGGCCAACGTCCTGACTTTC
NA	NA	TRBV3-1	TRBJ2-7	CASSRVTYEQYF	TGTGCCAGCAGCCGGGTGACCTACGAGCAGTACTTC
NA	NA	TRBV4-3	TRBJ2-2	CASSSGSGTGELFF	TGCGCCAGCAGCTCAGGTTCCGGCACCGGGGAGCTGTTTTTT
NA	few	TRBV28	TRBJ2-7	CASKWDTFGEQYF	TGTGCCAGCAAGTGGGACACCTTCGGGGAGCAGTACTTC
TRBD1	NA	TRBV5-4	TRBJ2-1	CASSLRQGTTINNEQFF	TGTGCCAGCAGCCTCCGACAGGGTACCACAATTAACAATGAGCAGTTCTTC
NA	NA	TRBV6-5	TRBJ2-7	CASSRSGPYEQYF	TGTGCCAGCAGTCGAAGCGGACCCTACGAGCAGTACTTC
NA	NA	TRBV12-3/TRBV12-4	TRBJ2-7	CASSGVGGEPKYF	TGTGCCAGCAGTGGGGTAGGGGGAGAACCAAAGTACTTC
TRBD1	few	TRBV7-9	TRBJ2-1	CASSMPGQAYNEQFF	TGTGCCAGCAGCATGCCGGGACAGGCGTACAATGAGCAGTTCTTC
TRBD1	NA	TRBV20-1	TRBJ2-5	CSAPGTGWETQYF	TGCAGTGCCCCCGGGACAGGGTGGGAGACCCAGTACTTC